This passage covers 27 T cell receptor beta chains from one sample sequenced in a study of cytotoxic CD8 clonotypes in ibrutinib-treated CLL (dated by TCRdb to the early 2020s). Libraries were constructed by the immunoSEQ multiplex PCR assay. The table was pulled from immuneACCESS by TCRdb, which kept in-frame rearrangements only. Such tables lose some clones; where checked, under half of the loss comes from unresolved V genes, and the rest has no known cause. This sample is represented by hundreds of thousands of clones; 70% of them were singletons. Clones ranked in the top ten supply 15% to 19% of the sample. The time point label for this specimen denotes: approximately 25 months on ibrutinib. The input for sequencing was PBMCs, taken after 24 months of ibrutinib treatment. These receptors were obtained from a human donor with chronic lymphocytic leukemia.

J is TRBJ1-2 and V is TRBV11-2; D remains ambiguous. The CDR3 length is 15 residues. V dropped 4 bases and J dropped 5 bases, with 17 bases sitting between them. From germline, CDR1 is SGHAT and CDR2 FQNNGV. CDR3 sequence reads: CASSSTLTSSYGYTF. The CDR3 DNA follows: TGTGCCAGCAGCTCCACTTTAACTTCCTCTTATGGCTACACCTTC. Together with reference TRBV11-2 and TRBJ1-2, the CDR3 gives the full variable domain: EAGVAQSPRYKIIEKRQSVAFWCNPISGHATLYWYQQILGQGPKLLIQFQNNGVVDDSQLPKDRFSAERLKGVDSTLKIQPAKLEDSAVYLCASSSTLTSSYGYTFGSGTRLTVV.

The J gene is TRBJ1-1, the V gene TRBV19; 10 nucleotides match TRBD1. Germline values: CDR1 LNHDA, CDR2 SQIVND (reference sequence). The V and J ends lost 7 bases and 7 bases, in that order; junction bases with no gene match: 9. This CDR3 spans 14 amino acids. DNA for the CDR3: TGTGCCAGTACCTCGGGACAGGGGATCGGTGAAGCTTTCTTT. It codes for CASTSGQGIGEAFF.

V usage is TRBV7-3 and J usage is TRBJ2-2, with a weak D call TRBD2 (7 bases). Germline V CDR1 and CDR2: SGHTA, FQGTGA. The CDR3 has 15 residues. The V end was cut by 8 bases, the J end by 3 bases, with 16 bases between. The CDR3 spells CASSKGGGDTGELFF. DNA for the CDR3: TGTGCCAGCTCAAAGGGAGGGGGTGACACCGGGGAGCTGTTTTTT. The full variable domain, with the rest looked up from reference TRBV7-3 and TRBJ2-2, is GAGVSQTPSNKVTEKGKYVELRCDPISGHTALYWYRQSLGQGPEFLIYFQGTGAADDSGLPNDRFFAVRPEGSVSTLKIQRTERGDSAVYLCASSKGGGDTGELFFGEGSRLTVL.

The chain is built from TRBV28 and TRBJ2-7, with 11 bases that match TRBD1. Trimming cost V 0 bases and J 3 bases; bases outside gene matches: 10. The CDR3 has 18 residues. Germline values: CDR1 MDHEN, CDR2 SYDVKM. The CDR3 DNA reads as TGTGCCAGCAGTTTATGGATTACCGGGACAGGGGGTCTCTACGAGCAGTACTTC. Its protein product is CASSLWITGTGGLYEQYF.

This clone was seen once. V is TRBV2 and J is TRBJ1-2; a weak D match, TRBD1 (6 bases). Trimming took 5 bases from V and 7 from J, leaving 20 bases between them. The CDR3 consists of 15 residues. Germline CDR1 SNHLY, CDR2 FYNNEI. The CDR3 region is CASSLTGSLAGGYTF. CDR3 DNA: TGTGCCAGCAGTCTTACAGGGAGCCTCGCGGGTGGCTACACCTTC.

The V gene is TRBV7-8, the J gene TRBJ2-3; the D gene is possibly TRBD1 (5 bases). This CDR3 contains 15 residues. CDR1 and CDR2 from the germline V gene are SGHVS and FQNEAQ. Trimming cost V 0 bases and J 2 bases, with 9 bases left between them. CDR3 amino acids: CASSLAATATDTQYF. As DNA, the CDR3 is TGTGCCAGCAGCTTAGCGGCGACAGCCACAGATACGCAGTATTTT.

This sequence joins TRBV28 and TRBJ1-5, with unresolved D. Trimming left V 3 bases short and J 2 bases short, with 11 bases between. The CDR3 has 15 residues. The germline V gene encodes CDR1 MDHEN and CDR2 SYDVKM. The CDR3 DNA reads as TGTGCCAGCAGTTTCCCAGATCTAGGCAATCAGCCCCAGCATTTT. Its translation is CASSFPDLGNQPQHF.

V gene TRBV11-2 combines with J gene TRBJ1-5; D gene ambiguous. The CDR3 runs to 16 residues. The germline V gene encodes CDR1 SGHAT and CDR2 FQNNGV. Trimming took off 0 bases at V and 1 base at J, with 10 bases between the two ends. The CDR3 spells CASSLDPQRSNQPQHF. The CDR3 nucleotides are TGTGCCAGCAGCTTAGATCCCCAGAGGAGCAATCAGCCCCAGCATTTT.

This clone was seen a handful of times. This chain connects TRBV28 to TRBJ1-2; no clear D. Germline lookup yields CDR1 MDHEN and CDR2 SYDVKM. The CDR3 is 13 residues long. The V and J ends lost 3 bases and 4 bases respectively, with 9 bases between them. CDR3 protein: CASSFGLLYGYTF. CDR3 DNA sequence: TGTGCCAGCAGTTTTGGGCTACTCTATGGCTACACCTTC.

The V and J genes are TRBV9 and TRBJ1-4; tentatively, D is TRBD1 (5 bases). The CDR3 length is 15 residues. The V gene's germline CDR1 is SGDLS and CDR2 YYNGEE. V dropped 0 bases and J dropped 7 bases, with 13 bases sitting between them. The CDR3 region has the DNA TGTGCCAGCAGCGTAGTCGGGGGAGGTGGTGAAAAACTGTTTTTT. It yields the protein CASSVVGGGGEKLFF.

The chain is built from TRBV28 and TRBJ2-3, with TRBD2 identical over 13 bases. The CDR3 is 18 amino acids. The trim removed 2 bases at V and 2 bases at J, leaving 7 bases unmatched. CDR1 and CDR2 (germline): MDHEN, SYDVKM. The CDR3: CASSLPPGLAGATDTQYF. The CDR3 coding sequence is TGTGCCAGCAGTTTACCCCCCGGACTAGCGGGAGCCACAGATACGCAGTATTTT.

The V and J genes are TRBV7-9 and TRBJ2-2; 8 bases match TRBD2. The CDR3 consists of 15 residues. Unmatched junction bases numbered 3, after V lost 3 bases and J lost 3 bases. Germline assignment: CDR1 SEHNR and CDR2 FQNEAQ (reference sequence). The CDR3 bases are TGTGCCAGCAGCTTCTTTAGCGGGGACACCGGGGAGCTGTTTTTT. It codes for CASSFFSGDTGELFF.

The sample holds many counts of this clone. V usage is TRBV9 and J usage is TRBJ2-5, with 7 bases aligning to TRBD2. Germline V CDR1 and CDR2: SGDLS, YYNGEE. The junction had 11 bases not matched to a gene; V was cut back by 4 bases and J by 5 bases. The CDR3 totals 15 residues. CDR3 sequence: CASSRESSGGETQYF. CDR3 coding DNA: TGTGCCAGCAGCCGTGAATCTAGCGGAGGGGAGACCCAGTACTTC.

The sample holds a few counts of this clone. This CDR3 is CASSQLAEVTDTQYF. In DNA form, the CDR3 reads TGTGCCAGCAGCCAACTAGCGGAAGTCACAGATACGCAGTATTTT. The gene calls are TRBV9 and TRBJ2-3; 8 bases fit TRBD2. Germline V gene lookup returns CDR1 SGDLS and CDR2 YYNGEE. The CDR3 consists of 15 residues. V trimming: 4 bases; J trimming: 2 bases; junction bases outside the gene matches: 6.

This clone has just one count. The CDR3 here is CASSESSGNYYEQYF. As DNA, the CDR3 is TGTGCCAGCAGTGAATCTAGCGGGAATTACTACGAGCAGTACTTC. The chain employs TRBV2 and TRBJ2-7; 9 bases line up with TRBD2. Losses at the gene ends were 2 bases for V and 3 bases for J; bases not matched to a gene: 5. The CDR3 runs 15 residues. Germline values: CDR1 SNHLY, CDR2 FYNNEI.

A single count supports this clone. The chain links TRBV9 to TRBJ2-1; weak D call: TRBD1 (7 bases). The CDR3 spans 12 residues. Trimming shortened V by 3 bases and J by 10 bases, and 11 bases separated the two germline ends. From germline, CDR1 is SGDLS and CDR2 YYNGEE. CDR3 nucleotides: TGTGCCAGCAGCGGGAGGGACAGCGAGCAGTTCTTC. Translated: CASSGRDSEQFF.

The V call is TRBV2, the J call TRBJ1-2, with D perhaps TRBD1 (6 bases). The V gene lost 5 bases and the J gene lost 6 bases, with 22 bases spanning the gap. The CDR3 sequence is 16 residues long. Germline CDR1 and CDR2: SNHLY and FYNNEI. The DNA for the CDR3 is TGTGCCAGCAGTCCGCCAGGACAGTCTACTTCAGATGGCTACACCTTC. It translates to CASSPPGQSTSDGYTF.

The V call is TRBV11-2, the J call TRBJ2-7; no definite D call. CDR1 is SGHAT and CDR2 is FQNNGV in the germline V gene. Trimming stripped 0 bases from V and 6 bases from J, with 9 bases between. The CDR3 has 13 amino acids. The CDR3 DNA reads TGTGCCAGCAGCTTAGACGTACAATTCGAGCAGTACTTC. This sequence encodes CASSLDVQFEQYF.

The V gene is TRBV18, the J gene TRBJ2-3; D is unclear. CDR1 is KGHSH and CDR2 is LQKENI in the germline V gene. Between the trimmed V and J ends, which lost 3 bases and 4 bases, there was a span of 2 bases. This CDR3 spans 11 amino acids. Written as DNA, the CDR3 is TGTGCCAGCTCACCTGCAGATACGCAGTATTTT. Its protein is CASSPADTQYF.

This chain connects TRBV7-9 to TRBJ2-5, with TRBD1 identical over 11 bases. Losses at the gene ends were 6 bases for V and 5 bases for J; bases not matched to a gene: 8. CDR1 SEHNR and CDR2 FQNEAQ come from the germline V gene (reference sequence). This CDR3 spans 15 amino acids. The CDR3 loop is CASSRGQGARETQYF. CDR3 nucleotides: TGTGCCAGCAGTCGTGGACAGGGGGCTCGTGAGACCCAGTACTTC. Using reference TRBV7-9 and TRBJ2-5 for the parts outside the CDR3, the full variable domain is DTGVSQNPRHKITKRGQNVTFRCDPISEHNRLYWYRQTLGQGPEFLTYFQNEAQLEKSRLLSDRFSAERPKGSFSTLEIQRTEQGDSAMYLCASSRGQGARETQYFGPGTRLLVL.

The gene calls are TRBV4-1 and TRBJ1-4; tentatively, D is TRBD1 (6 bases). Germline CDR1 reads MGHRA; CDR2 reads YSYEKL. CDR3 length: 15 residues. V was cut by 0 bases and J by 3 bases, with 8 bases left in between. CDR3 in amino acids: CASSQEDSSNEKLFF. CDR3 coding DNA: TGCGCCAGCAGCCAAGAGGACAGTTCTAATGAAAAACTGTTTTTT.

Only one count was recorded for this clone. This rearrangement joins TRBV9 to TRBJ2-1; 7 nucleotides match TRBD2. Germline-derived CDR1 and CDR2 are SGDLS and YYNGEE. Germline trimming cut 7 bases from V and 9 bases from J; bases unmatched to any gene: 4. The CDR3 runs to 11 residues. The CDR3 loop is CASGRGGEQFF. The CDR3 DNA follows: TGTGCCAGCGGGAGGGGCGGTGAGCAGTTCTTC.

This clone was recorded only once. CDR3 region: CASSGQTRTEAFF. The DNA of the CDR3 is TGTGCCAGCAGTGGACAGACCAGAACTGAAGCTTTCTTT. The J gene is TRBJ1-1, the V gene TRBV2; maybe TRBD1 (5 bases). The CDR3 has 13 residues. V dropped 4 bases and J dropped 5 bases, with 11 bases sitting between them. Germline loops: CDR1 SNHLY, CDR2 FYNNEI.

V and J are TRBV30 and TRBJ1-3; D remains ambiguous. CDR1 and CDR2 from the germline V gene are GTSNPN and SVGIG (reference sequence). The V end lost 0 bases, the J end lost 0 bases, and 9 bases lay between the germline ends. The CDR3 length is 15 residues. The CDR3 here is CAWSVGLPSGNTIYF. CDR3 coding DNA: TGTGCCTGGAGTGTAGGACTTCCCTCTGGAAACACCATATATTTT.

This clone was observed a single time. The V and J genes are TRBV7-9 and TRBJ2-5; D gene ambiguous. This CDR3 contains 14 residues. The germline gives CDR1 SEHNR, CDR2 FQNEAQ (reference sequence). Trimming left V 1 base short and J 2 bases short, with 8 bases between. The chain's CDR3 is CASSLVAVQETQYF. The CDR3 DNA sequence: TGTGCCAGCAGCTTAGTAGCAGTACAAGAGACCCAGTACTTC.

The table lists this clone with a few counts. The V and J genes are TRBV30 and TRBJ2-3; perhaps TRBD1 as D (6 bases). Trimming cost V 4 bases and J 6 bases, with 11 bases left between them. CDR1 and CDR2 from the germline V gene are GTSNPN and SVGIG (reference sequence). The CDR3 is 12 amino acids. The CDR3, as DNA: TGTGCCTGGAACAGGGCATCGGATACGCAGTATTTT. As protein: CAWNRASDTQYF.

The V call is TRBV10-1, the J call TRBJ2-7; perhaps TRBD1 as D (6 bases). CDR3 length: 13 amino acids. The V end was cut by 4 bases, the J end by 2 bases, with 9 bases between. Looked up from germline, CDR1 is WNHNN and CDR2 is SYGVQD (reference sequence). The CDR3 region is CASSGDIAYEQYF. CDR3 DNA sequence: TGCGCCAGCAGTGGGGACATTGCCTACGAGCAGTACTTC.